This TCR beta chain originates from a study of shared clonotypes between healthy human individuals. Deep level was the assay's run setting. Some clones are missing from TCRdb's copy, which holds only in-frame ones; the method was immunoSEQ multiplex PCR. This sample has 2 million to 3 million clones, with about 92% found just once. Germline CDR1 and CDR2: SGHAT and FQNNGV. The CDR3 totals 16 residues. Unmatched junction bases numbered 3, after V lost 1 base and J lost 4 bases. The genes are TRBV11-2 and TRBJ2-7, with TRBD2 matching over 14 bases. The sequence derives from a man between 18 and 35 years old in good health. Sequences were obtained from naive CD4+ T cells sorted from blood. Subset in this sample: CD45RA+ positively selected. CDR3 region: CASSLGGTSGRYEQYF. The CDR3 nucleotides read TGTGCCAGCAGCTTAGGTGGGACTAGCGGGAGATACGAGCAGTACTTC.